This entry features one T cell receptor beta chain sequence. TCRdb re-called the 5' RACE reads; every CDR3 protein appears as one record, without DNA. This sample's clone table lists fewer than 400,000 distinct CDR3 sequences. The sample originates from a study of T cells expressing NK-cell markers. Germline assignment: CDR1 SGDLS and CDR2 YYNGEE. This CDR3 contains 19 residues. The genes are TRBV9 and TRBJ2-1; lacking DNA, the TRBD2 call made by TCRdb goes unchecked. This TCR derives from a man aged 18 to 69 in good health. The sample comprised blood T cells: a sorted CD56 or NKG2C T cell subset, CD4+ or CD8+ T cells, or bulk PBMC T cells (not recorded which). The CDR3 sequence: CASSVAPSGVAGSYNEQFF. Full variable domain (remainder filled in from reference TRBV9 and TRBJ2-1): DSGVTQTPKHLITATGQRVTLRCSPRSGDLSVYWYQQSLDQGLQFLIQYYNGEERAKGNILERFSAQQFPDLHSELNLSSLELGDSALYFCASSVAPSGVAGSYNEQFFGPGTRLTVL.